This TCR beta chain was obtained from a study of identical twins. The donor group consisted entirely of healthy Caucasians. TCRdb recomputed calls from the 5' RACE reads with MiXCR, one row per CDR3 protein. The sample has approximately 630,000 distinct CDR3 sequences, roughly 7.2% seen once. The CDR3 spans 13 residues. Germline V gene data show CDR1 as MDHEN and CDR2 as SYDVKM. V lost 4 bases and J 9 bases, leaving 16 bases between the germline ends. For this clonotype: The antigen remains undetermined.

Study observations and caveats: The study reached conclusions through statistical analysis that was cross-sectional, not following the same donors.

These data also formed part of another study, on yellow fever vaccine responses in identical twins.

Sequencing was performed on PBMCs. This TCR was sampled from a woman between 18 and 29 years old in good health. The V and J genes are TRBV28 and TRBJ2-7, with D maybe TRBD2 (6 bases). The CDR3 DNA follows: TGTGCCAGCAGTTCACAGTCGGGGACTTGGCAGTACGTC. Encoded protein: CASSSQSGTWQYV.